Listed below are T cell receptor beta chains from one sample, sequenced in a study of cytomegalovirus exposure and HLA in healthy donors. Generated by immunoSEQ multiplex PCR, the TCRdb table keeps only in-frame clones and is missing some. The repertoire table contains approximately 77,000 clones. The sample taken for sequencing was PBMCs. These receptors were obtained from a man aged 25-45 years in good health and CMV-seronegative. CDR3s include the opening cysteine and the closing phenylalanine or tryptophan. The D gene is left open where the match is weak.

v_gene	d_gene	j_gene	CDR3nt	CDR3aa
TRBV19	TRBD1	TRBJ1-1	TGTGCCAGTAGCCCGGGGGTGGGACAGTATACCATGAACACTGAAGCTTTCTTT	CASSPGVGQYTMNTEAFF
TRBV9	.	TRBJ1-3	TGTGCCAGCAGCTTTAGAGGCTCTGGAAACACCATATATTTT	CASSFRGSGNTIYF
TRBV11-2	TRBD2	TRBJ2-7	TGTGCCAGCAGCTCCCCCCCAGCGGGAATCTACGAGCAGTACTTC	CASSSPPAGIYEQYF
TRBV6-1	TRBD1	TRBJ2-7	TGTGCCAGCAGTGAAGGGACAGGGCACTCCTACGAGCAGTACTTC	CASSEGTGHSYEQYF
TRBV11-1	.	TRBJ2-3	TGTGCCAGCAGCTTAGCGAGGGGGGGCTCGGCAGATACGCAGTATTTT	CASSLARGGSADTQYF
TRBV18	TRBD1	TRBJ1-1	TGTGCCAGCTCACCACGGACAGGTGAAGCTTTCTTT	CASSPRTGEAFF
TRBV30	.	TRBJ1-5	TGTGCCAAATGGACGGACGCGGGGCAGCCCCAGCATTTT	CAKWTDAGQPQHF
TRBV7-8	.	TRBJ1-3	TGTGCCAGCAGCGACTACTCTGGAAACACCATATATTTT	CASSDYSGNTIYF
TRBV7-8	.	TRBJ1-2	TGTGCCAGCAGCTTAGAGTGGGGCAGGGCCGTTTATGGCTACACCTTC	CASSLEWGRAVYGYTF
TRBV27	.	TRBJ2-2	TGTGCCAGCAGTCTCCTACTAGCGAACACCGGGGAGCTGTTTTTT	CASSLLLANTGELFF
TRBV30	.	TRBJ2-3	TGTGCCTGGAGTCCCGGAGATACGCAGTATTTT	CAWSPGDTQYF
TRBV7-6	TRBD2	TRBJ2-3	TGTGCCAGCAGCCCGGGGACTAGCGGGAGTGTAACAGATACGCAGTATTTT	CASSPGTSGSVTDTQYF
TRBV19	TRBD1	TRBJ1-5	TGTGCCACCCTTGAGGGGGCGCGAGGATTTAGCAATCAGCCCCAGCATTTT	CATLEGARGFSNQPQHF
TRBV11-3	.	TRBJ2-7	TGTGCCAGCAGCTTAGATGGGTGGGACAACTCCTACGAGCAGTACTTC	CASSLDGWDNSYEQYF